In its sample, the clone carrying this T cell receptor (beta chain) was seen a few times. This specimen comes from a study of blood T cell dynamics during melanoma immunotherapy. Background on the study: First-line therapy was either pembrolizumab or nivolumab with ipilimumab for metastatic melanoma.

DNA loading was fixed at around 0.35 ug for all bulk PBMC samples. Measured with immunoSEQ multiplex PCR; TCRdb has only the in-frame clones, and not every one. Here the sample spans approximately 9,800 clones, around 86% being singletons. With V trimmed by 3 bases and J by 4 bases, 4 bases remained unmatched. The CDR3 is 15 amino acids. Germline values: CDR1 MNHEY, CDR2 SMNVEV (reference sequence). Time point: pre-treatment baseline. Blood was drawn before treatment and at week 3 after checkpoint blockade. Patients had no prior systemic cancer treatment, immunosuppressants or other active cancers. The sequence was obtained from a human donor with melanoma. The rearrangement links TRBV27 to TRBJ2-5, with TRBD2 matching 11 bases. The source was blood, collected from a patient treated with checkpoint blockade. In DNA, the CDR3 is TGTGCCAGCAGTTTGGCCGGGACTAGCGGAGAGACCCAGTACTTC. This translates into CASSLAGTSGETQYF.